This TCR beta chain was sequenced for a study of blood T cell repertoires in COVID-19. The overall study: The cDNA or gDNA used as material had been derived from T cells, B-cell-depleted T cells, or PBMCs.

The CDR3 spans 16 residues. V was pared by 0 bases and J by 11 bases, with 23 bases between. In germline, CDR1 is SGHRS, CDR2 YFSETQ. Repertoires were generated with immunoSEQ multiplex PCR, while TCRdb's copy carries only in-frame clones and drops some. The sample records 45,000 to 55,000 clones, 84% being singletons. Sample: peripheral blood. The genes are TRBV5-1 and TRBJ1-1; tentative D call: TRBD1 (6 bases). This TCR was sampled from a man between 45 and 60 years old with active COVID-19. CDR3 region: CASSLGSGQRGSDAFF. The DNA of the CDR3 is TGCGCCAGCAGCTTGGGGTCCGGACAGCGGGGGAGTGACGCTTTCTTT.